The present entry profiles one T cell receptor (beta chain) with its context. This clone qualifies as medium-sized (0.01 to 0.1%). The target of this receptor is not known. Base quality data are lacking; no much larger clone is found one base away. The sample contains more than one DNA sequence encoding this CDR3. This sample stems from a study of brain T cells in children with intractable seizures (TCRdb year 2021). A note on the overall study: Resected brain tissue from 53 pediatric epilepsy surgery cases was initially screened for immune gene transcripts with a NanoString immunology panel. About 70% of the 12 selected surgery cases also had pre-surgery blood sequenced, which left four cases with brain tissue only.

Taken with the paper, the label for time point translates to: resected brain tissue, or blood drawn just prior to surgery. The surgery cases with the highest brain T cell transcript signatures were chosen for TCR beta chain sequencing of brain tissue, and also of blood when blood was available. Prior to surgery, the patients had been treated with at least one anti-epileptic drug. TCR-sequenced patients were children with drug-resistant epilepsy due to tuberous sclerosis complex, focal cortical dysplasia, Rasmussen encephalitis or hemimegalencephaly. The blood samples were collected right before the epilepsy surgery. Bulk genomic DNA was extracted from unsorted brain tissue and whole blood with the Monarch genomic DNA purification kit. TCR beta chain sequences were generated from genomic DNA using the immunoSEQ assay. In the source study's methods: CDR3 sequences that did not begin with the conserved framework cysteine at position 104 were removed manually. To get clonality, the normalized Shannon's Diversity Index was subtracted from one, giving values from 0 (maximal diversity) to 1 (oligoclonal). Chi-squared comparison-of-proportions tests assessed whether the same CDR3 differed in frequency between samples, such as brain versus blood. Public clonotypes were identified by searching immuneACCESS, and similarity to known antiviral clonotypes was assessed with the VDJdb browser. This is the immuneACCESS table as TCRdb keeps it, with only in-frame sequences that have V and J called. A part of the clones is gone; compared with another copy, unresolved V genes explain less than half, and the rest is unexplained. That table furnishes V, J and clone size, whereas the DNA furnished D and trimming. The sample includes about 80,000 clones, with roughly 89% observed a single time. The leading ten clones occupy approximately 25% of the sample.

What the authors observed across the whole study: The patients' HCMV serostatus was not known, and viral specificity was inferred solely from CDR3 sequence similarity. Because sequencing depth was different between pre-surgery and post-surgery blood, clones absent from the pre-surgery sample may reflect undersampling.

Via the germline V gene, CDR1 is MNHEY and CDR2 SVGAGI. The CDR3 runs 14 residues from the cysteine to the phenylalanine. The read is trimmed to its CDR3 DNA, 42 bases read in frame from base 1. From V the trimming removes 6 bases and from J it removes 5 bases, while the gene matches leave 6 bases of the junction unaccounted for. This sample comprised peripheral blood, obtained at surgery. This receptor chain uses TRBV6-5 and TRBJ2-2, with 7 bases in between that match TRBD2. The TCR was taken from a girl aged 2 to 10 with Rasmussen encephalitis and intractable seizures. The CDR3 region has the sequence CASSPTGGTGELFF. The DNA sequence is as follows: TGTGCCAGCAGCCCGACCGGGGGGACCGGGGAGCTGTTTTTT.